This record looks at one TCR beta chain sequence and its context. The sample is drawn from a study of blood T cell repertoires in COVID-19. In terms of age and location, participants ranged from roughly 18 to 90 years and lived in under 30 US areas. Researchers sorted participants into cohorts using their self-reported clinical history. The recovered donors of Cohort 3 showed two negative PCRs, clearance, or symptom resolution. Germline loops: CDR1 MNHEY, CDR2 SVGAGI. Trimming cost V 0 bases and J 5 bases, with 13 bases left between them. The CDR3 is 15 residues long. As originally analysed: From reference gene primer amplification, estimates of nucleated cell counts were derived. Sequencing used immunoSEQ multiplex PCR; TCRdb keeps in-frame clones, though not all of them. That table furnishes V, J and clone size, whereas the DNA furnished D and trimming. The table shows roughly 280,000 clones, with less than 90% occurring only once.

V usage is TRBV6-5 and J usage is TRBJ1-2; no definite D call. What was sequenced was PBMCs or T cells enriched from blood (not recorded which). This TCR came from a woman in her 50s who had recovered from COVID-19. CDR3 sequence (DNA): TGTGCCAGCAGTTACTCATCTGGGCAGCCATATGGCTACACCTTC. As protein: CASSYSSGQPYGYTF.